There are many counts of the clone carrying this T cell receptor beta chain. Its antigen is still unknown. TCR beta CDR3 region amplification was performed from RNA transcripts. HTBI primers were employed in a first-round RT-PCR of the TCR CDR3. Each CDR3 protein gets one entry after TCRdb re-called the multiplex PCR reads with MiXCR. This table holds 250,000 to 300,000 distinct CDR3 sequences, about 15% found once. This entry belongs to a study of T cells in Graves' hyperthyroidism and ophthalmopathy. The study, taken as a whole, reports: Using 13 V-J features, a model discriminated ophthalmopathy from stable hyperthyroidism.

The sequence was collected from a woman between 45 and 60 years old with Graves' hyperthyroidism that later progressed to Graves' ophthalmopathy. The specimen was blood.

CDR3 sequence: CASSPLGPLDIQYF. The DNA of the CDR3 is TGTGCCAGCAGTCCCTTGGGGCCGTTGGACATTCAGTACTTC. V and J are TRBV12-3 or TRBV12-4 and TRBJ2-4, with D possibly being TRBD1 (5 bases). V lost 5 bases to trimming and J lost 8 bases, with 16 bases between them. The CDR3 spans 14 residues.